These 20 T cell receptor beta chains originate from one sample sequenced in a study of blood T cell repertoires in COVID-19. Assay: immunoSEQ multiplex PCR; the TCRdb copy retains only in-frame clones and omits some. Seen here are roughly 290,000 clones, about nine tenths observed once, and the top ten hold 1.5% to 2%. Sequenced: PBMCs or T cells enriched from blood (not recorded which). The receptors stem from a woman in her 40s who had recovered from COVID-19.

The genes are TRBV5-6 and TRBJ2-1, with D possibly matching TRBD2 (5 bases). V was trimmed by 0 bases and J by 4 bases, leaving 8 bases between them. The CDR3 extends over 14 amino acids. Per the germline V gene, CDR1 is SGHDT and CDR2 is YYEEEE. Here the CDR3 reads CASSLAGSYNEQFF. DNA for the CDR3: TGTGCCAGCAGCTTGGCGGGGAGTTACAATGAGCAGTTCTTC.

J is TRBJ1-1 and V is TRBV2, with D unresolved. Germline CDR1 is SNHLY and CDR2 is FYNNEI. CDR3 length: 17 residues. V gave up 2 bases and J gave up 0 bases, with 16 bases separating them. CDR3 region: CASSELPRRAMNTEAFF. Here the CDR3 DNA reads TGTGCCAGCAGTGAACTCCCGCGGCGAGCTATGAACACTGAAGCTTTCTTT.

CDR3: CASSFGQEPYEQYF. CDR3 bases: TGCGCCAGCAGCTTTGGGCAGGAACCCTACGAGCAGTACTTC. The chain links TRBV5-1 to TRBJ2-7; D is uncertain. The CDR3 has 14 amino acids. Germline-derived CDR1 and CDR2 are SGHRS and YFSETQ. V was cut by 2 bases and J by 2 bases, with 11 bases left in between.

This chain links TRBV2 with TRBJ1-4; tentative D call: TRBD1 (6 bases). Between the trimmed V and J ends, which lost 6 bases and 5 bases, there was a span of 10 bases. The CDR3 is made up of 13 amino acids. From germline, CDR1 is SNHLY and CDR2 FYNNEI. Here the CDR3 DNA reads TGTGCCAGCAGGGCCACAGGGAATGAAAAACTGTTTTTT. Translated: CASRATGNEKLFF. Based on the CDR3 plus reference TRBV2 and TRBJ1-4, the full variable domain is EPEVTQTPSHQVTQMGQEVILRCVPISNHLYFYWYRQILGQKVEFLVSFYNNEISEKSEIFDDQFSVERPDGSNFTLKIRSTKLEDSAMYFCASRATGNEKLFFGSGTQLSVL.

In the case of this clone: The identical CDR3 is also encoded by other nucleotide sequences in the sample. This rearrangement joins TRBV6-5 to TRBJ1-2; 9 nucleotides match TRBD1. V lost 2 bases and J lost 4; bases outside the gene matches: 5. Germline CDR1 is MNHEY and CDR2 is SVGAGI. This CDR3 has 15 amino acids. The CDR3 sequence is CASSYRGQGTYGYTF. For the CDR3, the DNA is TGTGCCAGCAGTTACAGGGGACAGGGCACCTATGGCTACACCTTC.

The V and J genes are TRBV6-1 and TRBJ1-1; D call uncertain. Trimming shortened V by 6 bases and J by 4 bases, and 12 bases separated the two germline ends. The CDR3 is 13 residues long. Germline V gene lookup returns CDR1 MNHNS and CDR2 SASEGT. CDR3 sequence (DNA): TGTGCCAGCAGCACATCGGAGGGCACTGAAGCTTTCTTT. Translating it yields CASSTSEGTEAFF.

The chain employs TRBV7-2 and TRBJ1-6, with no clear D. Trimming removed 5 bases at V and 1 base at J, with 12 bases between. The CDR3 extends over 16 amino acids. CDR1 and CDR2 (germline): SGHTA, FQGNSA. The CDR3 coding sequence is TGTGCCAGCAGCCTCTCTTACAGATCCTATAATTCACCCCTCCACTTT. It translates to CASSLSYRSYNSPLHF.

V gene TRBV6-5 combines with J gene TRBJ2-7; D uncertain. Between the trimmed V and J ends, which lost 2 bases and 5 bases, there was a span of 4 bases. The germline V gene has CDR1 MNHEY and CDR2 SVGAGI. The CDR3 sequence is 11 residues long. In nucleotides, the CDR3 is TGTGCCAGCAGTTACCTAGACGAGCAGTACTTC. It translates to CASSYLDEQYF.

The CDR3 coding sequence is TGTGCCAGCAGCCTCGACAGGGGAGCTATGCGTGGCTACACCTTC. This translates into CASSLDRGAMRGYTF. This chain connects TRBV7-2 to TRBJ1-2; the match to TRBD1 covers 8 bases. Germline V gene data show CDR1 as SGHTA and CDR2 as FQGNSA. J lost 7 bases, V lost 5 bases, and 12 bases had no gene match. The CDR3 consists of 15 residues.

J is TRBJ2-1 and V is TRBV5-1, with 7 bases lining up with TRBD1. Losses at the gene ends were 4 bases for V and 7 bases for J; bases not matched to a gene: 11. CDR1 is SGHRS, CDR2 YFSETQ, per germline. This CDR3 has 15 residues. The CDR3 spells CASSLQPGQRNEQFF. CDR3 DNA: TGCGCCAGCAGCCTACAACCGGGACAGAGAAATGAGCAGTTCTTC. The entire variable domain, with the rest obtained from reference TRBV5-1 and TRBJ2-1, is as follows: KAGVTQTPRYLIKTRGQQVTLSCSPISGHRSVSWYQQTPGQGLQFLFEYFSETQRNKGNFPGRFSGRQFSNSRSEMNVSTLELGDSALYLCASSLQPGQRNEQFFGPGTRLTVL.

This chain links TRBV7-3 with TRBJ2-2, with D uncertain. This CDR3 region has 16 residues. Trimming pared 5 bases from V and 5 bases from J, leaving 18 bases between. Germline CDR1 reads SGHTA; CDR2 reads FQGTGA. CDR3 in amino acids: CASSTTVVRGTGELFF. The CDR3 region has the DNA TGTGCCAGCAGCACGACGGTGGTTAGAGGAACCGGGGAGCTGTTTTTT.

The chain recombines TRBV25-1 with TRBJ2-2; D unclear. Germline V gives CDR1 MGHDK, CDR2 SYGVNS. CDR3 length: 12 residues. Trimming took 4 bases from V and 8 from J, leaving 8 bases between them. CDR3 nucleotide sequence: TGTGCCAGCAGTGCCACAGCTGGGGAGCTGTTTTTT. It translates to CASSATAGELFF.

This chain connects TRBV3-1 (or the pseudogene TRBV3-2) to TRBJ2-4; TRBD2 might be the D (6 bases). The germline CDR1 and CDR2 sequences are LGHDT and YNNKEL (reference sequence). This CDR3 region has 15 residues. V was trimmed by 7 bases and J by 6 bases, leaving 19 bases between them. DNA of the CDR3: TGTGCCAGCACCCCAGCGGGTAGCTTCGGAAACATTCAGTACTTC. Amino acid sequence: CASTPAGSFGNIQYF.

The rearrangement links TRBV12-3 or TRBV12-4 to TRBJ2-2; no clear D. This CDR3 contains 13 residues. Trimming took off 7 bases at V and 4 bases at J, with 10 bases between the two ends. Written as DNA, the CDR3 is TGTGCCAGCACCCCTCAGTCCACCGGGGAGCTGTTTTTT. The encoded protein is CASTPQSTGELFF.

V usage is TRBV5-1 and J usage is TRBJ2-3; TRBD1 matches at 7 bases. The CDR3 contains 17 residues. V lost 1 base to trimming and J lost 4 bases; unmatched junction nucleotides: 12. Germline V lookup: CDR1 SGHRS, CDR2 YFSETQ. The CDR3 loop reads CASSLSQTGNSADTQYF. The CDR3 region has the DNA TGCGCCAGCAGCTTGAGTCAGACAGGGAACTCCGCAGATACGCAGTATTTT.

This chain joins TRBV14 and TRBJ1-2, with D perhaps TRBD1 (6 bases). CDR3 length equals 15 residues. V gave up 0 bases and J gave up 6 bases, with 14 bases separating them. The germline V gene encodes CDR1 SGHDN and CDR2 FVKESK. CDR3 in amino acids: CASSQDEGGSDGYTF. DNA for the CDR3: TGTGCCAGCAGCCAAGACGAAGGGGGAAGCGATGGCTACACCTTC.

The chain joins TRBV11-2 to TRBJ2-3, with D maybe TRBD2 (5 bases). Germline assignment: CDR1 SGHAT and CDR2 FQNNGV. The CDR3 spans 15 residues. Trimming pared 1 base from V and 4 bases from J, leaving 12 bases between. CDR3 coding DNA: TGTGCCAGCAGCTTAGCGGGGATGAGGTCAGATACGCAGTATTTT. This encodes CASSLAGMRSDTQYF.

The chain links TRBV5-1 to TRBJ2-1, with 9 bases fitting TRBD2. Germline trimming cut 0 bases from V and 4 bases from J; bases unmatched to any gene: 2. Germline V gene lookup returns CDR1 SGHRS and CDR2 YFSETQ. This CDR3 spans 15 amino acids. The CDR3 bases are TGCGCCAGCAGCTTGGCTAGCGGGGATTACAATGAGCAGTTCTTC. Its translation: CASSLASGDYNEQFF.

This clone was seen only a few times. The rearrangement joins TRBV3-1 (or the pseudogene TRBV3-2) to TRBJ2-7; perhaps TRBD1 as D (5 bases). The CDR3 has 12 residues. Germline V lookup: CDR1 LGHDT, CDR2 YNNKEL (reference sequence). Between the trimmed V and J ends, which lost 1 base and 6 bases, there was a span of 7 bases. The chain's CDR3 is CASSQVGLEQYF. The CDR3 nucleotides read TGTGCCAGCAGCCAAGTGGGGCTCGAGCAGTACTTC.

This chain joins TRBV19 and TRBJ2-2; D is possibly TRBD2 (5 bases). The V gene's germline CDR1 is LNHDA and CDR2 SQIVND (reference sequence). This CDR3 is built from 14 residues. Trimming removed 6 bases from V and 5 bases from J, with 13 bases in between. This CDR3 reads CASSPRRGTGELFF. The CDR3 DNA reads as TGTGCCAGTAGCCCGAGGAGAGGGACCGGGGAGCTGTTTTTT.